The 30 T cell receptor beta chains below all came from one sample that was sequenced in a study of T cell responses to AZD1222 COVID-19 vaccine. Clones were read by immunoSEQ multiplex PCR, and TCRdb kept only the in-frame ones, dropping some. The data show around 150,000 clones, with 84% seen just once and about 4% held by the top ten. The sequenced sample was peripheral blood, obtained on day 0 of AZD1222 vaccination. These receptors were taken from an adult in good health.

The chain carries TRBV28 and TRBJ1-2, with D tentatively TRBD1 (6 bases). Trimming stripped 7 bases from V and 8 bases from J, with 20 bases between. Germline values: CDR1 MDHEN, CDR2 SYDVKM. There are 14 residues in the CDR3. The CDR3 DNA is TGTGCCAGCACCACGGACAGCTCCTGGGGGGGCTACACCTTC. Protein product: CASTTDSSWGGYTF.

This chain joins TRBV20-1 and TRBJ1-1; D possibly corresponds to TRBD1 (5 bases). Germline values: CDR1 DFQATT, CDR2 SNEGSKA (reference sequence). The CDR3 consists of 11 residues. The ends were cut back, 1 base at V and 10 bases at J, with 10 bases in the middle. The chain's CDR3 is CSARGDPLAFF. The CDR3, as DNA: TGCAGTGCTAGAGGGGACCCCCTAGCTTTCTTT.

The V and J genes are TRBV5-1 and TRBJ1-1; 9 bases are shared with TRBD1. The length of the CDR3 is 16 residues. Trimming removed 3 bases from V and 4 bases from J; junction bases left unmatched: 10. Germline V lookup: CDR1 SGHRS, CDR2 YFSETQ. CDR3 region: CASSSNTGGKSTEAFF. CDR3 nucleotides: TGCGCCAGCAGCTCAAATACAGGGGGCAAGAGCACTGAAGCTTTCTTT.

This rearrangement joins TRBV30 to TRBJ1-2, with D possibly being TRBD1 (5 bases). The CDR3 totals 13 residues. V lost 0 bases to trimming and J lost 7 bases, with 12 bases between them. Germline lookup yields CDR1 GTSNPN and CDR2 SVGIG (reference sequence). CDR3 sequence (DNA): TGTGCCTGGAGTGTAGCCCAGGGACCTGGCTACACCTTC. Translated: CAWSVAQGPGYTF.

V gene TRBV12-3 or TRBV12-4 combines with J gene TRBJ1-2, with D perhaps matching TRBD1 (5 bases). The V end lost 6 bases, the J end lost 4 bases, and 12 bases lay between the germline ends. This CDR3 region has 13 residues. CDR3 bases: TGTGCCAGCAGCCAACTCGACAGCTATGGCTACACCTTC. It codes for CASSQLDSYGYTF.

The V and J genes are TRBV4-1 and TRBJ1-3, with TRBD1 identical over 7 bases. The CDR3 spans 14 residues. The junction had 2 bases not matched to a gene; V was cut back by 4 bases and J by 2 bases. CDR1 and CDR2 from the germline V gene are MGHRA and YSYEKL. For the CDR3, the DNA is TGCGCCAGCAGCCGCACAGGGGCTGGAAACACCATATATTTT. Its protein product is CASSRTGAGNTIYF.

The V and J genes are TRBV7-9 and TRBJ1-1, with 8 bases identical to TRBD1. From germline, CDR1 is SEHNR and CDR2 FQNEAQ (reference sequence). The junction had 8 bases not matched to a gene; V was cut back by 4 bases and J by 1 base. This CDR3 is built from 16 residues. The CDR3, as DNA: TGTGCCAGCAGCTCATCTGAGGGACAGGAGAACACTGAAGCTTTCTTT. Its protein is CASSSSEGQENTEAFF.

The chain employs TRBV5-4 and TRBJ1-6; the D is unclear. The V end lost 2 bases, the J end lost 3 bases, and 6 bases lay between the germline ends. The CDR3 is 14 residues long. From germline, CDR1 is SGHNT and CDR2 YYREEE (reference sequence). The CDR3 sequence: CASSFGIYNSPLHF. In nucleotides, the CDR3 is TGTGCCAGCAGCTTTGGTATCTATAATTCACCCCTCCACTTT.

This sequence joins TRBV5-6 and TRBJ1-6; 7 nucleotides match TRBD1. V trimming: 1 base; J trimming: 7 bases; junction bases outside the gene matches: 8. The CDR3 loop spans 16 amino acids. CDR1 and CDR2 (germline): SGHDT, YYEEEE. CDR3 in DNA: TGTGCCAGCAGCTTGTTGAACAGGGGAAGGAATTCACCCCTCCACTTT. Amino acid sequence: CASSLLNRGRNSPLHF.

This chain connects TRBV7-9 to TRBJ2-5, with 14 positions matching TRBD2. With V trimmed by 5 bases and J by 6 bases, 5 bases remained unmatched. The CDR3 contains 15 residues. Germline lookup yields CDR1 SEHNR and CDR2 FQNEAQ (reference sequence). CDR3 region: CASSPGTSGGQTQYF. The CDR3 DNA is TGTGCCAGCAGCCCGGGGACTAGCGGGGGTCAGACCCAGTACTTC.

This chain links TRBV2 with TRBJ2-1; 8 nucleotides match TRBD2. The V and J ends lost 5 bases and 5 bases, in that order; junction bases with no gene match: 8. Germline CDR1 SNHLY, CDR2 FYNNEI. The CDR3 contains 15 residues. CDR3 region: CASSKRTSINNEQFF. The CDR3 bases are TGTGCCAGCAGTAAAAGGACTAGCATCAACAATGAGCAGTTCTTC.

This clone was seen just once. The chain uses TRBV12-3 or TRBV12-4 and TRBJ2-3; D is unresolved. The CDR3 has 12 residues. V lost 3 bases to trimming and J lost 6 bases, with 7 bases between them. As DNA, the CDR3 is TGTGCCAGCAGTTTGATTATGGATACGCAGTATTTT. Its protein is CASSLIMDTQYF.

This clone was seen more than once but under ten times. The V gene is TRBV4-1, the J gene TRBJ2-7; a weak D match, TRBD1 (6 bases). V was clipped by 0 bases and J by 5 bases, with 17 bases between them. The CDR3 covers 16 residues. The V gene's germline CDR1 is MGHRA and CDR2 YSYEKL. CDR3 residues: CASSQDYSGARNEQYF. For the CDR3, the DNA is TGCGCCAGCAGCCAAGATTATTCAGGGGCTAGGAACGAGCAGTACTTC.

The CDR3 here is CASNRAGQETQYF. CDR3 DNA: TGTGCCAGCAATCGGGCAGGACAAGAGACCCAGTACTTC. This sequence joins TRBV5-5 and TRBJ2-5; D ambiguous. This CDR3 is 13 amino acids long. The V end lost 6 bases, the J end lost 2 bases, and 11 bases lay between the germline ends. CDR1 is SGHKS and CDR2 is YYEKEE in the germline V gene (reference sequence).

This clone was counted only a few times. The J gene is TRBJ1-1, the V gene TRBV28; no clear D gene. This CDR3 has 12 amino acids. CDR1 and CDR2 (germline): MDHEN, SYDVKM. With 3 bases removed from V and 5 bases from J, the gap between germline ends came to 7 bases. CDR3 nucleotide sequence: TGTGCCAGCAGTTTTACGACTACTGAAGCTTTCTTT. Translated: CASSFTTTEAFF.

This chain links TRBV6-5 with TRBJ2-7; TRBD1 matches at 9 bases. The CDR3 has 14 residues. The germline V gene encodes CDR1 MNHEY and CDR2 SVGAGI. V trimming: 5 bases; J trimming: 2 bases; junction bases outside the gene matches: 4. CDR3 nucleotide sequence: TGTGCCAGCAGTACGGGACAGGGCACCTACGAGCAGTACTTC. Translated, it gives CASSTGQGTYEQYF.

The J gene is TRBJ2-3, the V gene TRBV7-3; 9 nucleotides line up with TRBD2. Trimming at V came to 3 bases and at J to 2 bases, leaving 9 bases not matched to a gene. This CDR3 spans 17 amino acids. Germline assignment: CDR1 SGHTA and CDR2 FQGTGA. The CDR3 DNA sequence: TGTGCCAGCAGCTTTAGCGGGGGCGTTATTTTCACAGATACGCAGTATTTT. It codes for CASSFSGGVIFTDTQYF.

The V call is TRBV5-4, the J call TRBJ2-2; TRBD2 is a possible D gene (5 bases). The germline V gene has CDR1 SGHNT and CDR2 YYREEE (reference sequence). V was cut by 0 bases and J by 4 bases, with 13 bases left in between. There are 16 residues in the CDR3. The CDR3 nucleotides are TGTGCCAGCAGCTTGGGGACGGACGGACTCACCGGGGAGCTGTTTTTT. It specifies CASSLGTDGLTGELFF.

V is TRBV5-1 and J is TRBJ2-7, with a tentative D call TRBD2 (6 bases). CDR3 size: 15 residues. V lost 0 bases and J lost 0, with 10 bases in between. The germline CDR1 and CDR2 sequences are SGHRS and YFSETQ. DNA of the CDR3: TGCGCCAGCAGCTTGGCCGGTAGCGGCTCCTACGAGCAGTACTTC. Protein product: CASSLAGSGSYEQYF.

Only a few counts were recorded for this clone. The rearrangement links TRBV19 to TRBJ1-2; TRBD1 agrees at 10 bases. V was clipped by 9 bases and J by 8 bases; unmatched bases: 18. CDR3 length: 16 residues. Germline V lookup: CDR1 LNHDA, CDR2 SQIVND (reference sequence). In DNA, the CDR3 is TGTGCCAGCCAAGTCCCGGGACAGGGGTTTGAAAAAGGCTACACCTTC. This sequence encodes CASQVPGQGFEKGYTF.

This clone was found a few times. DNA of the CDR3: TGTGCCAGTAGTATCCGCGGGGCAGGCAGTACCGGGGAGCTGTTTTTT. It yields the protein CASSIRGAGSTGELFF. The chain combines TRBV19 with TRBJ2-2; weak D call: TRBD2 (6 bases). Trimming took 3 bases from V and 5 from J, leaving 16 bases between them. This CDR3 contains 16 residues. Germline V gene lookup returns CDR1 LNHDA and CDR2 SQIVND (reference sequence).

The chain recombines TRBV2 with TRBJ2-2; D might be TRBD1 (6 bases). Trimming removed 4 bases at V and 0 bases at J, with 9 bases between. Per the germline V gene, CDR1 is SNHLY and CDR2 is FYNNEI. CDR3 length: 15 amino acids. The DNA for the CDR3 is TGTGCCAGCAGTGGACAGGACTCGAACACCGGGGAGCTGTTTTTT. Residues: CASSGQDSNTGELFF.

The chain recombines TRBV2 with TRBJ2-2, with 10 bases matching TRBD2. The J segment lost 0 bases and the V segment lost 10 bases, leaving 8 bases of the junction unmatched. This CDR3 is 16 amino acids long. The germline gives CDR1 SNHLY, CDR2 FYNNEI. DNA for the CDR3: TGTGCCACCTCCACAACTAGCGGGGCGAACACCGGGGAGCTGTTTTTT. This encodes CATSTTSGANTGELFF.

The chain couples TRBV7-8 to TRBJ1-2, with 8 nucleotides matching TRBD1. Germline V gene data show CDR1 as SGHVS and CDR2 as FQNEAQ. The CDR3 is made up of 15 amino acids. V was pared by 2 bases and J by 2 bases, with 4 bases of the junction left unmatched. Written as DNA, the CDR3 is TGTGCCAGCAGCTTATCAGGGGGCACAAACTATGGCTACACCTTC. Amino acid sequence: CASSLSGGTNYGYTF.

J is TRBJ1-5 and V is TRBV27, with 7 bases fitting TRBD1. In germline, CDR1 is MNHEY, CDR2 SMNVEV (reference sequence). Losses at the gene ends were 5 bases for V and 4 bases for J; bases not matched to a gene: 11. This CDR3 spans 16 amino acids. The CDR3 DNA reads TGTGCCAGCAGTCGAGACCCAAGGGGGCAGAATCAGCCCCAGCATTTT. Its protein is CASSRDPRGQNQPQHF.

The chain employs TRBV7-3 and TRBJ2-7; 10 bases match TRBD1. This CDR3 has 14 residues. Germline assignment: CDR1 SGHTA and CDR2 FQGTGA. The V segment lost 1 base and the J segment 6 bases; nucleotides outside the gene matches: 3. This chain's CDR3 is CASSLKGQGTEQYF. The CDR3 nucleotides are TGTGCCAGCAGCTTAAAGGGACAGGGGACCGAGCAGTACTTC. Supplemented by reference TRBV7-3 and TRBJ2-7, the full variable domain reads GAGVSQTPSNKVTEKGKYVELRCDPISGHTALYWYRQSLGQGPEFLIYFQGTGAADDSGLPNDRFFAVRPEGSVSTLKIQRTERGDSAVYLCASSLKGQGTEQYFGPGTRLTVT.

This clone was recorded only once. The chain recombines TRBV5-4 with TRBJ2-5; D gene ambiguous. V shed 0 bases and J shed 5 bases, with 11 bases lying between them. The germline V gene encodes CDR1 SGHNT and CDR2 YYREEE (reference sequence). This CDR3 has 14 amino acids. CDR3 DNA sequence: TGTGCCAGCAGCTTGGAACTGAATGACGAGACCCAGTACTTC. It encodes CASSLELNDETQYF.

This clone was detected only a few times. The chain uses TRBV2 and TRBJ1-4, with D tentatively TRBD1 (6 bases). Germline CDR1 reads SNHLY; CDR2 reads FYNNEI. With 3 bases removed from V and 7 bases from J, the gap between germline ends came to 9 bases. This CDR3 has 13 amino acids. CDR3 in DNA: TGTGCCAGCAGTGAGTTCAGGGGTGAAAAACTGTTTTTT. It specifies CASSEFRGEKLFF.

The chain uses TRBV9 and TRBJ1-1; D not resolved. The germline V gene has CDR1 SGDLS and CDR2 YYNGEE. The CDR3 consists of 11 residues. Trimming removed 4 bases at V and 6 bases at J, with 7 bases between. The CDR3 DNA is TGTGCCAGCAGCCCTCTGTCTGAAGCTTTCTTT. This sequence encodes CASSPLSEAFF.

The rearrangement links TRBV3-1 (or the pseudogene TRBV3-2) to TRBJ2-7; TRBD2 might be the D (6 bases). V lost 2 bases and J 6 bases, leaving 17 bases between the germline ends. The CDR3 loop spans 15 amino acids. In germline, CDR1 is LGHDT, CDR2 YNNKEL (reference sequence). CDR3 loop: CASSQRGSLGREQYF. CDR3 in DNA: TGTGCCAGCAGCCAACGGGGGAGCCTCGGTCGCGAGCAGTACTTC.